These T cell receptor beta chains were read from a single sample in a study of blood T cells in healthy people across ages. TCRdb ran MiXCR on the 5' RACE reads and lists one entry per CDR3 protein. This sample has 700,000 to 850,000 distinct CDR3 sequences, with 30% to 45% found just once. The sample was blood. Receptors originate from a man aged 18 to 29 in good health. Each CDR3 is given with its conserved first and last residue. Fields, in order: D gene, clone size, J gene, V gene, CDR3 protein, CDR3 DNA. D genes are given only for firm matches. Expanded clones are given a class, and other clones once, few, many or no size at all.

>TRBD1|many|TRBJ1-2|TRBV12-3/TRBV12-4
CASSAGQADGYTF
TGTGCCAGCAGCGCGGGACAGGCTGATGGCTACACCTTC
>.|few|TRBJ1-1|TRBV15
CATSMGKGTEAFF
TGTGCCACTTCGATGGGCAAGGGCACTGAAGCTTTCTTT
>.|many|TRBJ2-3|TRBV5-1
CASSPQFRTTVGTDTQYF
TGCGCCAGCAGCCCCCAATTCCGAACTACCGTTGGCACAGATACGCAGTATTTT
>.|.|TRBJ2-1|TRBV20-1
CSASQGAKYEQFF
TGCAGTGCTAGTCAGGGAGCTAAGTATGAGCAGTTCTTC
>.|.|TRBJ1-1|TRBV28
CASSLSAQGGAEAFF
TGTGCCAGCAGTTTAAGTGCGCAGGGAGGAGCTGAAGCTTTCTTT
>TRBD2|many|TRBJ2-3|TRBV5-1
CASSLDIAGGRRLRTDTQYF
TGCGCCAGCAGCTTGGATATAGCGGGGGGGCGGAGACTTCGCACAGATACGCAGTATTTT
>.|few|TRBJ2-5|TRBV5-1
CASSSTPPSGGGEETQYF
TGCGCCAGCAGCTCAACCCCTCCAAGCGGTGGGGGAGAGGAGACCCAGTACTTC
>.|few|TRBJ2-7|TRBV2
CASSPGLPTYNEQYF
TGTGCCAGCAGTCCTGGACTACCAACATACAATGAGCAGTACTTC
>TRBD2|few|TRBJ2-2|TRBV7-2
CASSLAREAGELFF
TGTGCCAGCAGCTTAGCGCGGGAGGCCGGGGAGCTGTTTTTT
>TRBD1|.|TRBJ2-2|TRBV12-3/TRBV12-4
CASSSTDRGGTGELFF
TGTGCCAGCAGTTCCACTGACAGGGGCGGTACCGGGGAGCTGTTTTTT
>TRBD2|.|TRBJ2-3|TRBV2
CASSSLTSGGITDTQYF
TGTGCCAGCAGTTCTTTGACTAGCGGGGGGATCACAGATACGCAGTATTTT
>.|.|TRBJ2-5|TRBV7-2
CVSSLGLYQETQYF
TGTGTCAGCAGCTTGGGCCTGTACCAAGAGACCCAGTACTTC
>.|few|TRBJ2-6|TRBV7-2
CASSVYGSGANVLTF
TGTGCCAGCAGCGTATATGGGTCTGGGGCCAACGTCCTGACTTTC
>.|.|TRBJ1-5|TRBV12-3/TRBV12-4
CASRHNLDQPQHF
TGTGCCAGCAGGCACAACCTGGATCAGCCCCAGCATTTT
>.|few|TRBJ2-5|TRBV18
CASSIAGTAQETQYF
TGTGCCAGCTCAATCGCCGGGACGGCCCAAGAGACCCAGTACTTC
>TRBD2|few|TRBJ2-7|TRBV29-1
CSVLLADNNEQYF
TGCAGCGTCTTACTAGCGGATAACAATGAGCAGTACTTC
>TRBD2|.|TRBJ2-2|TRBV5-6
CASSSWGGAGELFF
TGTGCCAGCAGCTCCTGGGGAGGGGCCGGGGAGCTGTTTTTT
>TRBD2|many|TRBJ2-3|TRBV20-1
CSARGPGTSGGRTDTQYF
TGCAGTGCTAGAGGTCCCGGGACTAGCGGGGGCCGCACAGATACGCAGTATTTT
>TRBD1|.|TRBJ1-2|TRBV10-3
CAISVDRDYGYTF
TGTGCCATCAGTGTTGACAGGGACTATGGCTACACCTTC
>TRBD1|.|TRBJ1-1|TRBV4-2
CASSQARGQGNTEAFF
TGTGCCAGCAGCCAAGCGCGAGGACAGGGGAACACTGAAGCTTTCTTT
>.|.|TRBJ1-4|TRBV11-2
CASSLSDGEKLFF
TGTGCCAGCAGCTTGTCCGATGGCGAAAAACTGTTTTTT
>TRBD2|.|TRBJ2-4|TRBV29-1
CSVDLAGSSEQYF
TGCAGCGTTGACCTAGCGGGGAGCTCGGAGCAGTACTTC
>.|once|TRBJ1-5|TRBV5-1
CASSLGGAEGQPQHF
TGCGCCAGCAGCTTAGGGGGGGCTGAGGGGCAGCCCCAGCATTTT
>.|.|TRBJ2-7|TRBV20-1
CSATGEEQYF
TGCAGTGCCACCGGCGAAGAGCAGTACTTC
>TRBD1|.|TRBJ2-1|TRBV12-3/TRBV12-4
CASTLTGTGKNEQFF
TGTGCCAGCACCCTTACCGGGACAGGGAAAAATGAGCAGTTCTTC
>.|few|TRBJ1-1|TRBV29-1
CSARPRTAVTTMNTEAFF
TGCAGCGCTCGACCTCGAACAGCGGTAACTACCATGAACACTGAAGCTTTCTTT
>TRBD2|.|TRBJ2-1|TRBV12-3/TRBV12-4
CASRSSGTSGNEQFF
TGTGCCAGCAGGTCTAGCGGGACGTCGGGGAACGAGCAGTTCTTC
>.|few|TRBJ2-3|TRBV7-9
CATNPTDTQYF
TGTGCCACCAATCCGACAGATACGCAGTATTTT
>TRBD1|many|TRBJ1-2|TRBV6-5
CASRIPPGQGYGYTF
TGTGCCAGCAGGATACCTCCGGGACAGGGATATGGCTACACCTTC